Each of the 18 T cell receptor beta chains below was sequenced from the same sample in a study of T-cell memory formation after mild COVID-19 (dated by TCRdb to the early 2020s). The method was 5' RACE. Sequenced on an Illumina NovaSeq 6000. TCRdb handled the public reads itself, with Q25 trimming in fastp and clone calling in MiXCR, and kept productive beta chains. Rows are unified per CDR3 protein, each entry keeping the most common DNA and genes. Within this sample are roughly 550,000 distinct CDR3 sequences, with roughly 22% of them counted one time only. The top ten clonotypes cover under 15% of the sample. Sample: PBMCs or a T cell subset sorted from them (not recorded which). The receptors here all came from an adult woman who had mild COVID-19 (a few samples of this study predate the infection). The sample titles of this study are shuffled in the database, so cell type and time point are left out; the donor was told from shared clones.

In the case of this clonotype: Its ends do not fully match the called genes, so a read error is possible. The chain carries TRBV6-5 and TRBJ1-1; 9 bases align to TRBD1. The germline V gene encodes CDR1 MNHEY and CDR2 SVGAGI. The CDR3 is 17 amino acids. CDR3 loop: CTSSLLPLDRGNTEAFF. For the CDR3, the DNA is TGTACCAGCAGTTTACTACCCTTGGACAGGGGGAACACTGAAGCTTTCTTT.

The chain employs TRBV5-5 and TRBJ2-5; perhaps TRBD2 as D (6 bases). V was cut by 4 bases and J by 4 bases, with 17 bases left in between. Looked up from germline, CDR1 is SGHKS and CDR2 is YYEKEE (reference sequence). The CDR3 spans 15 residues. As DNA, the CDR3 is TGTGCCAGCAGCCCCCCTCGGGAGAGGCGAGAGACCCAGTACTTC. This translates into CASSPPRERRETQYF.

The CDR3, as DNA: TGCAGCGCCACAGGGTTGGGCACTGAAGCTTTCTTT. Its translation: CSATGLGTEAFF. This sequence joins TRBV29-1 and TRBJ1-1; possibly TRBD1 for D (6 bases). CDR3 length equals 12 residues. The germline V and J ends were trimmed by 7 bases and 4 bases, with 13 bases remaining between them. CDR1 SQVTM and CDR2 ANQGSEA come from the germline V gene.

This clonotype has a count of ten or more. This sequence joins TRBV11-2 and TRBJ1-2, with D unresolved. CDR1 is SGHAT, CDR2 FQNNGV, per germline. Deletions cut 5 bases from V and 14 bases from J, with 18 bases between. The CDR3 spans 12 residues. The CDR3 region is CASSPGAHLITF. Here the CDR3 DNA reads TGTGCCAGCAGCCCCGGCGCCCACCTGATAACCTTC. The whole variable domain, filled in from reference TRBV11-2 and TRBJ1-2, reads EAGVAQSPRYKIIEKRQSVAFWCNPISGHATLYWYQQILGQGPKLLIQFQNNGVVDDSQLPKDRFSAERLKGVDSTLKIQPAKLEDSAVYLCASSPGAHLITFGSGTRLTVV.

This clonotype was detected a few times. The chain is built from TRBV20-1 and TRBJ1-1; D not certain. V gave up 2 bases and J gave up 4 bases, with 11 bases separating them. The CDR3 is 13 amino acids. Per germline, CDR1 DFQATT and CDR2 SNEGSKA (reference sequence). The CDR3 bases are TGCAGTGCTAGATCCTCACGGGGCACTGAAGCTTTCTTT. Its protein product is CSARSSRGTEAFF.

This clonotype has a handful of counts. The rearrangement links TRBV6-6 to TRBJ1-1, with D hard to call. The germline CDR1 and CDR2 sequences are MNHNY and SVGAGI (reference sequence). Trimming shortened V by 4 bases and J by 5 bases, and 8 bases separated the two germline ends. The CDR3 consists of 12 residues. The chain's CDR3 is CASSFRRTEAFF. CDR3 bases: TGTGCCAGCAGTTTTCGTCGGACTGAAGCTTTCTTT.

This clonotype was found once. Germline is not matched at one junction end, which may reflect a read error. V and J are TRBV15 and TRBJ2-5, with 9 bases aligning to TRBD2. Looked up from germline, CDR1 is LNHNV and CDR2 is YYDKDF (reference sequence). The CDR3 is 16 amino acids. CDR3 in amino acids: CPTRRDQREAPETQNF. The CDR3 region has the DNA TGTCCCACCAGAAGAGATCAGCGGGAGGCCCCGGAGACCCAGAACTTC.

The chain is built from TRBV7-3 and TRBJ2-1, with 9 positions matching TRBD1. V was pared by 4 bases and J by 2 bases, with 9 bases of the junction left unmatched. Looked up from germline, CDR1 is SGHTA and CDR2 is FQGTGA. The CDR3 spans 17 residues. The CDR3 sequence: CASSSLYRDRAYNEQFF. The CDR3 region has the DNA TGTGCCAGCAGCTCACTTTACCGGGACAGGGCCTACAATGAGCAGTTCTTC. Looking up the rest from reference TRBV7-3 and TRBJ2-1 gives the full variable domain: GAGVSQTPSNKVTEKGKYVELRCDPISGHTALYWYRQSLGQGPEFLIYFQGTGAADDSGLPNDRFFAVRPEGSVSTLKIQRTERGDSAVYLCASSSLYRDRAYNEQFFGPGTRLTVL.

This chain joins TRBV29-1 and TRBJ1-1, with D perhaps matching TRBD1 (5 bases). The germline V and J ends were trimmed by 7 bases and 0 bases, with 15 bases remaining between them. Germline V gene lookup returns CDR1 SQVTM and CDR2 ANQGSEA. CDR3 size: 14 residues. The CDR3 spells CSGDHGHLNTEAFF. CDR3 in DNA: TGCAGCGGTGATCATGGACATCTGAACACTGAAGCTTTCTTT.

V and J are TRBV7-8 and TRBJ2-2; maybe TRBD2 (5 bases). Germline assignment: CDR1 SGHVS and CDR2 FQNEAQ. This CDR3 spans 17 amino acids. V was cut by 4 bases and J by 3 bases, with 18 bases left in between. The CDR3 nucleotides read TGTGCCAGCAGCTCCACTTCCACGGGAATTCACACCGGGGAGCTGTTTTTT. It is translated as CASSSTSTGIHTGELFF.

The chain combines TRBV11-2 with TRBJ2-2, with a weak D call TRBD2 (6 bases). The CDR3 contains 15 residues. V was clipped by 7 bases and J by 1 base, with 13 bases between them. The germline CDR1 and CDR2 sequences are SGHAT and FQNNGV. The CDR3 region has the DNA TGTGCCAGCACCTCCGGGGGTTGGAACACCGGGGAGCTGTTTTTT. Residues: CASTSGGWNTGELFF.

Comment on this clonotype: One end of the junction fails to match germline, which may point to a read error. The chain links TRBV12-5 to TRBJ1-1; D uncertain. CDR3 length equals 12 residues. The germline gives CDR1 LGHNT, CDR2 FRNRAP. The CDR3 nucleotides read TGTGCTGGTGGTTTGGAGCTAGCTGAAGCTTTCTTT. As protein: CAGGLELAEAFF.

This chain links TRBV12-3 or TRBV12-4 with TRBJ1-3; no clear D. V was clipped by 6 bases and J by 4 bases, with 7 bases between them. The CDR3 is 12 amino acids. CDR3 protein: CASSAQGNTIYF. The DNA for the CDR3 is TGTGCCAGCAGCGCACAGGGAAACACCATATATTTT.

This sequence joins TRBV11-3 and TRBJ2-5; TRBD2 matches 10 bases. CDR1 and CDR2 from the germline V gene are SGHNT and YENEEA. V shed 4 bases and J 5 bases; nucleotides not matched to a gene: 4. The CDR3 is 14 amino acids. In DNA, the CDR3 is TGTGCCAGCAGCTCTATAGCGGGGGGCGAGACCCAGTACTTC. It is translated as CASSSIAGGETQYF.

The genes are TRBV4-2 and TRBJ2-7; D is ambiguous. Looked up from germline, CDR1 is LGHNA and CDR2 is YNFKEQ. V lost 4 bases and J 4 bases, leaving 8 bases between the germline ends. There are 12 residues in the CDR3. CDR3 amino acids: CASSRLGYEQYF. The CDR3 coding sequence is TGTGCCAGCAGCCGTCTGGGTTACGAGCAGTACTTC.

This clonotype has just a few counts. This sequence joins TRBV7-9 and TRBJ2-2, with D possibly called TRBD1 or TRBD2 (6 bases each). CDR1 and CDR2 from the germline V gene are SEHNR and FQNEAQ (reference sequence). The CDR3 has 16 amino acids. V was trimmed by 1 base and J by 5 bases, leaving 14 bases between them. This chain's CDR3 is CASSLDGGPRTGELFF. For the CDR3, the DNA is TGTGCCAGCAGCTTAGATGGGGGGCCGAGGACCGGGGAGCTGTTTTTT.

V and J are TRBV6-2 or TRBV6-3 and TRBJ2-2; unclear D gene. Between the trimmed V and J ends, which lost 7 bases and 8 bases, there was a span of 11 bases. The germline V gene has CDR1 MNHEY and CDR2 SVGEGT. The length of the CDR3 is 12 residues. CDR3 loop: CASNQIPGELFF. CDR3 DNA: TGTGCCAGCAATCAGATCCCGGGGGAGCTGTTTTTT.

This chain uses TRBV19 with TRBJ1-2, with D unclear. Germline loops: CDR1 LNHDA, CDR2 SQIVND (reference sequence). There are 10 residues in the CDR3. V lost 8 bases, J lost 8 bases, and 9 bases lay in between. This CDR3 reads CASGLVGYTF. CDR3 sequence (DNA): TGTGCCAGTGGATTGGTAGGCTACACCTTC.